This T cell receptor beta chain was documented in a study of cytomegalovirus exposure and HLA in healthy donors. With 3 bases removed from V and 4 bases from J, the gap between germline ends came to 7 bases. Germline loops: CDR1 MNHEY, CDR2 SMNVEV (reference sequence). The CDR3 length is 13 residues. Libraries were prepared by immunoSEQ multiplex PCR; TCRdb keeps only in-frame clonotypes and omits some of them. The sample records around 160,000 clones, 70% to 90% being singletons. The 120-subject validation cohort, separate from the approximately 640-subject first cohort, included the donors. The chain employs TRBV27 and TRBJ1-5, with D possibly being TRBD1 (5 bases). This receptor was obtained from a man between 18 and 29 years old in good health and CMV-seronegative. Specimen: PBMCs. As DNA, the CDR3 is TGTGCCAGCAGTTTGCGGGGGAATCAGCCCCAGCATTTT. It encodes CASSLRGNQPQHF.